The 20 T cell receptor beta chains presented below share a single source sample, sequenced in a study of control samples from healthy donors and cancer patients. This table comes from immunoSEQ multiplex PCR, and its TCRdb copy is limited to in-frame clones, with some not included. The table lists some 57,000 clones, roughly 96% of them singletons. Source material: blood. Receptor source: a man between 25 and 39 years old in good health.

The J gene is TRBJ2-2, the V gene TRBV9; no reliable D call. The CDR3 runs to 13 residues. The V end lost 2 bases, the J end lost 7 bases, and 9 bases lay between the germline ends. Germline V gene sequence: CDR1 SGDLS, CDR2 YYNGEE. The CDR3, as DNA: TGTGCCAGCAGCGTCTTGTTTCGCGGGGAGCTGTTTTTT. The encoded protein is CASSVLFRGELFF.

This sequence joins TRBV28 and TRBJ2-1; 9 bases are shared with TRBD1. V lost 7 bases and J lost 5; bases outside the gene matches: 9. CDR1 MDHEN and CDR2 SYDVKM come from the germline V gene. The CDR3 runs to 15 residues. The CDR3 DNA reads TGTGCCAGCAACCAAAGGGGACAGGGTAACAATGAGCAGTTCTTC. Its translation is CASNQRGQGNNEQFF.

The chain combines TRBV2 with TRBJ2-7; D is ambiguous. Trimming removed 7 bases from V and 7 bases from J, with 11 bases in between. The CDR3 length is 11 residues. The germline V gene has CDR1 SNHLY and CDR2 FYNNEI. DNA for the CDR3: TGTGCCAGCACCTACCTGAGTGAGCAGTACTTC. Translation gives CASTYLSEQYF.

The V gene is TRBV28, the J gene TRBJ1-5; 7 nucleotides line up with TRBD1. V shed 6 bases, J shed 5 bases, and the junction held 10 bases outside the gene matches. Germline V CDR1 and CDR2: MDHEN, SYDVKM. The CDR3 spans 15 residues. The CDR3 nucleotides are TGTGCCAGCAGCTCGAAGGACAGGTACGATCAGCCCCAGCATTTT. Its translation: CASSSKDRYDQPQHF.

The DNA of the CDR3 is TGCGCCAGCAGCCGGTTGAGGGTGAACACTGAAGCTTTCTTT. Translated, it gives CASSRLRVNTEAFF. V and J are TRBV5-1 and TRBJ1-1; no definite D call. Trimming took 4 bases from V and 0 from J, leaving 10 bases between them. The CDR3 loop spans 14 amino acids. From germline, CDR1 is SGHRS and CDR2 YFSETQ.

The chain combines TRBV4-1 with TRBJ2-7, with D possibly being TRBD1 (5 bases). Germline loops: CDR1 MGHRA, CDR2 YSYEKL. Trimming removed 6 bases from V and 2 bases from J, with 14 bases in between. The length of the CDR3 is 14 residues. The CDR3 DNA reads TGCGCCAGCAGTCAGACAGTACTACCCTACGAGCAGTACTTC. It yields the protein CASSQTVLPYEQYF.

V gene TRBV7-9 combines with J gene TRBJ1-1, with D unresolved. V was clipped by 5 bases and J by 0 bases, with 19 bases between them. CDR3 size: 17 residues. CDR1 SEHNR and CDR2 FQNEAQ come from the germline V gene (reference sequence). CDR3 coding DNA: TGTGCCAGCAGCGTAGATCCGGCTTTCCCTATGAACACTGAAGCTTTCTTT. Its translation is CASSVDPAFPMNTEAFF.

This chain joins TRBV6-6 and TRBJ1-3; D unclear. Germline values: CDR1 MNHNY, CDR2 SVGAGI (reference sequence). This CDR3 region has 14 residues. Trimming shortened V by 2 bases and J by 0 bases, and 5 bases separated the two germline ends. CDR3 residues: CASSYAVSGNTIYF. Here the CDR3 DNA reads TGTGCCAGCAGTTACGCTGTCTCTGGAAACACCATATATTTT.

The rearrangement links TRBV3-1 (or the pseudogene TRBV3-2) to TRBJ1-1, with unresolved D. V was trimmed by 3 bases and J by 0 bases, leaving 5 bases between them. Per germline, CDR1 LGHDT and CDR2 YNNKEL (reference sequence). CDR3 length: 13 amino acids. CDR3 amino acids: CASSHGLNTEAFF. DNA for the CDR3: TGTGCCAGCAGCCACGGGTTGAACACTGAAGCTTTCTTT.

The CDR3 loop is CSASRGGTEAFF. CDR3 DNA sequence: TGCAGTGCTAGTCGGGGGGGAACTGAAGCTTTCTTT. J is TRBJ1-1 and V is TRBV20-1; D may be TRBD1 (5 bases). The V gene lost 3 bases and the J gene lost 5 bases, with 10 bases spanning the gap. The CDR3 consists of 12 residues. Germline V gives CDR1 DFQATT, CDR2 SNEGSKA (reference sequence).

The V call is TRBV28, the J call TRBJ1-5, with D uncertain. CDR1 and CDR2 (germline): MDHEN, SYDVKM. Deletions cut 1 base from V and 2 bases from J, with 12 bases between. The CDR3 is 16 residues long. CDR3 bases: TGTGCCAGCAGTTTATTCCGCAGCGTCGGCAATCAGCCCCAGCATTTT. Residues: CASSLFRSVGNQPQHF. Variable domain in full (rest from reference TRBV28 and TRBJ1-5): DVKVTQSSRYLVKRTGEKVFLECVQDMDHENMFWYRQDPGLGLRLIYFSYDVKMKEKGDIPEGYSVSREKKERFSLILESASTNQTSMYLCASSLFRSVGNQPQHFGDGTRLSIL.

This rearrangement joins TRBV7-2 to TRBJ2-7, with a possible D match to TRBD1 (5 bases). The CDR3 spans 16 residues. The germline gives CDR1 SGHTA, CDR2 FQGNSA. Deletions cut 5 bases from V and 0 bases from J, with 17 bases between. For the CDR3, the DNA is TGTGCCAGCAGCCTACAGGTGACAGCTTCCTCCTACGAGCAGTACTTC. Translating it yields CASSLQVTASSYEQYF.

V and J are TRBV21-1 and TRBJ2-7; TRBD2 reflects the table's D call only, with no check against the DNA. TRBV21-1 is assigned pseudogene status. CDR3 length: 17 amino acids. CDR3 region: CASSKYIGASGAYEQYF. Written as DNA, the CDR3 is TGTGCCAGCAGCAAATACATCGGGGCTAGCGGGGCCTACGAGCAGTACTTC.

J is TRBJ2-7 and V is TRBV19; D not resolved. Germline CDR1 LNHDA, CDR2 SQIVND (reference sequence). This CDR3 contains 11 residues. Deletions cut 3 bases from V and 5 bases from J, with 5 bases between. CDR3 coding DNA: TGTGCCAGTAGTATGGGTCACGAGCAGTACTTC. The encoded protein is CASSMGHEQYF.

This sequence joins TRBV4-3 and TRBJ2-3; 7 bases are shared with TRBD2. The CDR3 spans 16 residues. Trimming cost V 0 bases and J 4 bases; bases outside gene matches: 7. The germline CDR1 and CDR2 sequences are LGHNA and YSLEER. The CDR3 region is CASSQDRGSGADTQYF. The CDR3 DNA reads TGCGCCAGCAGCCAAGACCGCGGGAGCGGGGCAGATACGCAGTATTTT.

The rearrangement joins TRBV12-3 or TRBV12-4 to TRBJ2-4; possible D gene TRBD2, 5 bases. V was shortened by 6 bases and J by 5 bases, with 11 bases between the two germline ends. There are 13 residues in the CDR3. CDR3 region: CASRPPGENIQYF. The CDR3 DNA reads as TGTGCCAGCAGGCCCCCCGGGGAAAACATTCAGTACTTC.

J is TRBJ2-5 and V is TRBV6-5, with no clear D. The CDR3 length is 13 residues. Trimming cost V 2 bases and J 5 bases, with 9 bases left between them. From germline, CDR1 is MNHEY and CDR2 SVGAGI. The CDR3 region is CASSYKNAETQYF. The CDR3, as DNA: TGTGCCAGCAGTTACAAGAATGCGGAGACCCAGTACTTC.

J is TRBJ1-1 and V is TRBV5-1, with 9 bases that match TRBD1. The CDR3 length is 13 residues. Germline V gene lookup returns CDR1 SGHRS and CDR2 YFSETQ. The J segment lost 7 bases and the V segment lost 4 bases, leaving 5 bases of the junction unmatched. CDR3 sequence (DNA): TGCGCCAGCAGCATCGGGACAGGGTTTGAAGCTTTCTTT. This encodes CASSIGTGFEAFF.

The rearrangement links TRBV14 to TRBJ2-1, with D possibly being TRBD2 (6 bases). Germline V CDR1 and CDR2: SGHDN, FVKESK. The CDR3 runs to 13 residues. V lost 1 base, J lost 9 bases, and 10 bases lay in between. CDR3 bases: TGTGCCAGCAGCCAAGGTGGGGGAGGTGAGCAGTTCTTC. This sequence encodes CASSQGGGGEQFF.

The rearrangement uses TRBV12-3 or TRBV12-4 and TRBJ1-1; 10 bases agree with TRBD1. The CDR3 covers 13 residues. J lost 7 bases, V lost 5 bases, and 4 bases had no gene match. This chain's CDR3 is CASSRTGGIEAFF. The CDR3 coding sequence is TGTGCCAGCAGTCGGACAGGGGGGATTGAAGCTTTCTTT.